A single sample gave rise to the 29 T cell receptor beta chains below, sequenced in a study of control samples from healthy donors and cancer patients. Sequenced by immunoSEQ multiplex PCR; TCRdb stores in-frame clones only, minus some. The sample yields 150,000 to 200,000 clones, approximately 92% seen once. The sequenced material came from blood. Receptors originate from a man aged 18 to 30 in good health.

The chain uses TRBV9 and TRBJ2-7, with 7 bases fitting TRBD1. The germline V gene encodes CDR1 SGDLS and CDR2 YYNGEE. The junction had 2 bases not matched to a gene; V was cut back by 3 bases and J by 2 bases. CDR3 length: 13 residues. CDR3 region: CASSATGAYEQYF. The DNA of the CDR3 is TGTGCCAGCAGCGCCACAGGGGCCTACGAGCAGTACTTC.

This clone was recorded once. The J gene is TRBJ2-1, the V gene TRBV9, with 9 bases matching TRBD2. V dropped 0 bases and J dropped 3; count of bases not matched to a gene: 1. Germline values: CDR1 SGDLS, CDR2 YYNGEE. The CDR3 runs 15 residues. The CDR3 here is CASSVGAGGYNEQFF. CDR3 DNA: TGTGCCAGCAGCGTAGGAGCGGGGGGCTACAATGAGCAGTTCTTC.

The chain employs TRBV6-5 and TRBJ2-7; D gene unclear. Germline-derived CDR1 and CDR2 are MNHEY and SVGAGI. The CDR3 sequence is 13 residues long. Trimming stripped 4 bases from V and 0 bases from J, with 7 bases between. CDR3 sequence reads: CASSSYASYEQYF. CDR3 DNA: TGTGCCAGCAGTTCCTACGCCTCCTACGAGCAGTACTTC.

The rearrangement joins TRBV10-2 to TRBJ2-7; D is perhaps TRBD2 (5 bases). V gave up 7 bases and J gave up 3 bases, with 16 bases separating them. Per germline, CDR1 WSHSY and CDR2 SAAADI. This CDR3 is 14 amino acids long. CDR3 region: CASTEVGLIYEQYF. Written as DNA, the CDR3 is TGCGCCAGCACCGAGGTCGGACTTATCTACGAGCAGTACTTC.

The V gene is TRBV5-4, the J gene TRBJ2-1, with D possibly TRBD2 on 5 matching bases. The CDR3 contains 18 residues. Germline V lookup: CDR1 SGHNT, CDR2 YYREEE (reference sequence). Trimming left V 2 bases short and J 5 bases short, with 23 bases between. This chain's CDR3 is CASSLRLGGQKHNNEQFF. The CDR3 bases are TGTGCCAGCAGCTTAAGGTTGGGCGGGCAGAAACACAACAATGAGCAGTTCTTC.

A few counts support this clone. The chain employs TRBV12-5 and TRBJ2-7; TRBD1 matches at 7 bases. Germline CDR1 and CDR2: LGHNT and FRNRAP. J gave up 2 bases and V 3 bases, and 1 base lay outside the gene matches. This CDR3 has 13 residues. DNA of the CDR3: TGTGCTAGTGGTTTCGGACAGGCCTACGAGCAGTACTTC. Its protein product is CASGFGQAYEQYF.

The V gene is TRBV5-6, the J gene TRBJ1-5; D is undetermined. There are 13 residues in the CDR3. V lost 1 base to trimming and J lost 6 bases, with 8 bases between them. Germline values: CDR1 SGHDT, CDR2 YYEEEE. Written as DNA, the CDR3 is TGTGCCAGCAGCTTGTTGGACTCTCAGCCCCAGCATTTT. Translation: CASSLLDSQPQHF.

This chain links TRBV11-2 with TRBJ2-3; D unclear. V was clipped by 1 base and J by 2 bases, with 1 base between them. The CDR3 has 12 amino acids. Germline V lookup: CDR1 SGHAT, CDR2 FQNNGV. DNA of the CDR3: TGTGCCAGCAGCTTAGTCACAGATACGCAGTATTTT. It specifies CASSLVTDTQYF.

V usage is TRBV4-1 and J usage is TRBJ1-1; D gene ambiguous. CDR3 size: 14 residues. The V gene lost 7 bases and the J gene lost 1 base, with 13 bases spanning the gap. Germline values: CDR1 MGHRA, CDR2 YSYEKL. The CDR3 sequence: CASTQPWENTEAFF. The CDR3 DNA reads TGCGCCAGCACCCAGCCCTGGGAGAACACTGAAGCTTTCTTT.

The chain links TRBV15 to TRBJ1-1; the D gene is possibly TRBD1 (5 bases). Germline V gene lookup returns CDR1 LNHNV and CDR2 YYDKDF (reference sequence). V dropped 1 base and J dropped 7 bases, with 10 bases sitting between them. The CDR3 covers 13 residues. The CDR3 spells CATSRGGGNEAFF. DNA for the CDR3: TGTGCCACCAGCAGAGGTGGGGGGAATGAAGCTTTCTTT. Full variable domain (remainder filled in from reference TRBV15 and TRBJ1-1): DAMVIQNPRYQVTQFGKPVTLSCSQTLNHNVMYWYQQKSSQAPKLLFHYYDKDFNNEADTPDNFQSRRPNTSFCFLDIRSPGLGDTAMYLCATSRGGGNEAFFGQGTRLTVV.

The genes are TRBV19 and TRBJ1-2; no clear D. The CDR3 contains 15 residues. The germline CDR1 and CDR2 sequences are LNHDA and SQIVND (reference sequence). Trimming shortened V by 7 bases and J by 1 base, and 16 bases separated the two germline ends. The CDR3 bases are TGTGCCAGTATTAAGCAGGAGGGAATTAACTATGGCTACACCTTC. The encoded protein is CASIKQEGINYGYTF.

The count of this clone is one. The chain carries TRBV7-9 and TRBJ2-3; 9 bases line up with TRBD1. Germline CDR1 reads SEHNR; CDR2 reads FQNEAQ (reference sequence). The CDR3 consists of 15 residues. V dropped 5 bases and J dropped 1; count of bases not matched to a gene: 4. The CDR3 DNA reads as TGTGCCAGCAGCCACCGGGACAGGGGCACAGATACGCAGTATTTT. Translated, it gives CASSHRDRGTDTQYF. Complete variable domain (other parts from reference TRBV7-9 and TRBJ2-3): DTGVSQNPRHKITKRGQNVTFRCDPISEHNRLYWYRQTLGQGPEFLTYFQNEAQLEKSRLLSDRFSAERPKGSFSTLEIQRTEQGDSAMYLCASSHRDRGTDTQYFGPGTRLTVL.

The J gene is TRBJ2-7, the V gene TRBV9, with 9 bases identical to TRBD1. The CDR3 has 15 residues. The V gene's germline CDR1 is SGDLS and CDR2 YYNGEE. The ends lost 4 bases at V and 2 bases at J; junction bases unmatched: 7. The CDR3 protein is CASSPRTGVTYEQYF. DNA for the CDR3: TGTGCCAGCAGCCCCCGGACAGGGGTTACCTACGAGCAGTACTTC.

The J gene is TRBJ1-1, the V gene TRBV11-2, with 7 bases lining up with TRBD1. There are 15 residues in the CDR3. The V gene end was trimmed by 3 bases and the J gene end by 2 bases; junction bases not matched to a gene: 6. Germline assignment: CDR1 SGHAT and CDR2 FQNNGV. The CDR3, as DNA: TGTGCCAGCAGCTTGACAGGGAGCCTAAACACTGAAGCTTTCTTT. Its translation: CASSLTGSLNTEAFF.

The V gene is TRBV18, the J gene TRBJ2-2; unclear D gene. The germline gives CDR1 KGHSH, CDR2 LQKENI. The CDR3 extends over 15 amino acids. Trimming cost V 0 bases and J 5 bases, with 10 bases left between them. CDR3 nucleotide sequence: TGTGCCAGCTCACCACCGATGGTGGGGACCGGGGAGCTGTTTTTT. It specifies CASSPPMVGTGELFF.

The genes are TRBV7-9 and TRBJ1-1; D perhaps matches TRBD1 (5 bases). The CDR3 consists of 15 residues. The V gene's germline CDR1 is SEHNR and CDR2 FQNEAQ (reference sequence). Trimming took 8 bases from V and 1 from J, leaving 17 bases between them. The DNA for the CDR3 is TGTGCCAGCGCAGGGCGAACTAGACAGAACACTGAAGCTTTCTTT. Its protein is CASAGRTRQNTEAFF.

V gene TRBV2 combines with J gene TRBJ1-5; D is undetermined. This CDR3 is 14 amino acids long. From germline, CDR1 is SNHLY and CDR2 FYNNEI. Trimming stripped 4 bases from V and 6 bases from J, with 13 bases between. CDR3 in amino acids: CASSASGFGQPQHF. CDR3 in DNA: TGTGCCAGCAGTGCGTCGGGGTTCGGTCAGCCCCAGCATTTT.

This clone was counted between two and nine times. The chain employs TRBV3-1 (or the pseudogene TRBV3-2) and TRBJ1-5, with TRBD1 matching 8 bases. The CDR3 sequence is 16 residues long. Germline-derived CDR1 and CDR2 are LGHDT and YNNKEL (reference sequence). V lost 2 bases, J lost 5 bases, and 8 bases stayed unmatched. Here the CDR3 DNA reads TGTGCCAGCAGCCAATCAGACAGGGGCGGGGATCAGCCCCAGCATTTT. Protein sequence: CASSQSDRGGDQPQHF.

The CDR3 DNA sequence: TGTGCCGTTAAGAGGACTATCTATGGCTACACCTTC. Its protein is CAVKRTIYGYTF. The chain is built from TRBV2 and TRBJ1-2; D is uncertain. The germline V and J ends were trimmed by 11 bases and 4 bases, with 14 bases remaining between them. The CDR3 contains 12 residues. CDR1 and CDR2 (germline): SNHLY, FYNNEI.

The chain links TRBV24-1 to TRBJ1-5; 7 positions agree with TRBD1. The CDR3 runs 13 residues. CDR1 is KGHDR and CDR2 is SFDVKD in the germline V gene. The junction had 4 bases not matched to a gene; V was cut back by 8 bases and J by 4 bases. The CDR3 reads CATNQGGNQPQHF. DNA of the CDR3: TGTGCCACCAACCAGGGGGGGAATCAGCCCCAGCATTTT.

The V gene is TRBV18, the J gene TRBJ1-4; weak D call: TRBD1 (5 bases). Trimming removed 6 bases at V and 3 bases at J, with 11 bases between. The CDR3 covers 14 residues. CDR1 KGHSH and CDR2 LQKENI come from the germline V gene. Here the CDR3 reads CASSETAANEKLFF. The DNA of the CDR3 is TGTGCCAGCTCCGAGACAGCAGCTAATGAAAAACTGTTTTTT.

This clone was observed once. This sequence joins TRBV3-1 (or the pseudogene TRBV3-2) and TRBJ2-1, with 7 positions matching TRBD1. V shed 4 bases and J 8 bases; nucleotides not matched to a gene: 8. This CDR3 spans 14 amino acids. Germline V gene lookup returns CDR1 LGHDT and CDR2 YNNKEL (reference sequence). CDR3 sequence (DNA): TGTGCCAGCAGCCTAACAGGGGCGAACGATGAGCAGTTCTTC. The encoded protein is CASSLTGANDEQFF.

This clone was found once. The V gene is TRBV14, the J gene TRBJ2-2; 8 bases fit TRBD2. The CDR3 extends over 16 amino acids. Germline V gene data show CDR1 as SGHDN and CDR2 as FVKESK. V lost 4 bases to trimming and J lost 5 bases; unmatched junction nucleotides: 9. In DNA form, the CDR3 reads TGTGCCAGCAGCCGTTTAGCGGGGTCGATGACCGGGGAGCTGTTTTTT. Translated, it gives CASSRLAGSMTGELFF.

This sequence joins TRBV10-2 and TRBJ2-3, with D possibly TRBD1 on 6 matching bases. Germline-derived CDR1 and CDR2 are WSHSY and SAAADI. The CDR3 has 14 residues. Trimming removed 8 bases from V and 1 base from J, with 13 bases in between. The CDR3 DNA sequence: TGCGCCAGCGGATCACAGGGAGGCACAGATACGCAGTATTTT. This sequence encodes CASGSQGGTDTQYF.

The rearrangement joins TRBV6-5 to TRBJ2-2, with 8 bases that match TRBD1. The CDR3 spans 15 residues. Per germline, CDR1 MNHEY and CDR2 SVGAGI. The ends lost 5 bases at V and 6 bases at J; junction bases unmatched: 8. For the CDR3, the DNA is TGTGCCAGCAGTCCGAGGACAGGGCCGGCCGGGGAGCTGTTTTTT. It yields the protein CASSPRTGPAGELFF.

This chain connects TRBV2 to TRBJ2-3; no firm D call. The CDR3 spans 15 residues. The V and J ends lost 4 bases and 1 base respectively, with 12 bases between them. The germline V gene encodes CDR1 SNHLY and CDR2 FYNNEI. CDR3: CASSGVGLGTDTQYF. DNA for the CDR3: TGTGCCAGCAGTGGGGTCGGTTTGGGCACAGATACGCAGTATTTT. The variable domain in full, with the rest retrieved from reference TRBV2 and TRBJ2-3, is EPEVTQTPSHQVTQMGQEVILRCVPISNHLYFYWYRQILGQKVEFLVSFYNNEISEKSEIFDDQFSVERPDGSNFTLKIRSTKLEDSAMYFCASSGVGLGTDTQYFGPGTRLTVL.

This rearrangement joins TRBV6-4 to TRBJ2-2, with D maybe TRBD1 (6 bases). The CDR3 is 12 residues long. V was trimmed by 6 bases and J by 7 bases, leaving 9 bases between them. Germline V gives CDR1 MRHNA, CDR2 SNTAGT. The CDR3 nucleotides read TGTGCCAGCAGACAGGGCGACGGGGAGCTGTTTTTT. Protein: CASRQGDGELFF.

This clone has just one count. The V call is TRBV4-1, the J call TRBJ2-7; perhaps TRBD1 as D (6 bases). Looked up from germline, CDR1 is MGHRA and CDR2 is YSYEKL. CDR3 length: 14 residues. V lost 0 bases to trimming and J lost 12 bases, with 18 bases between them. The CDR3, as DNA: TGCGCCAGCAGCCAAGATACAGGGCCTCGTCTGGCGTACTTC. Translating it yields CASSQDTGPRLAYF.

The genes are TRBV5-1 and TRBJ2-3; D remains ambiguous. The CDR3 runs to 16 residues. The V end lost 4 bases, the J end lost 6 bases, and 21 bases lay between the germline ends. Germline-derived CDR1 and CDR2 are SGHRS and YFSETQ. Here the CDR3 DNA reads TGCGCCAGCAGCCCCCCGGGCGGAAGGGTATGGGATACGCAGTATTTT. This sequence encodes CASSPPGGRVWDTQYF.